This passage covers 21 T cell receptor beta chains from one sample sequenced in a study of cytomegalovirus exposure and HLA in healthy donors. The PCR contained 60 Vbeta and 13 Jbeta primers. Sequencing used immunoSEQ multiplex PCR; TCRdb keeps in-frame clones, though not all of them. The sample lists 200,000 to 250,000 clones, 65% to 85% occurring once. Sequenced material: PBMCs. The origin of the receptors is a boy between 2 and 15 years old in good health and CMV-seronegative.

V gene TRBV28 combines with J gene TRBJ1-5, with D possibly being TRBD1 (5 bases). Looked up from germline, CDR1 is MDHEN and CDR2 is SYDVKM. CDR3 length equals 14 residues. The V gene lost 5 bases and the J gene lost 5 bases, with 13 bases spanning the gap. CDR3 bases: TGTGCCAGCAGTCCCTACTCGGGGGATCAGCCCCAGCATTTT. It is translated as CASSPYSGDQPQHF.

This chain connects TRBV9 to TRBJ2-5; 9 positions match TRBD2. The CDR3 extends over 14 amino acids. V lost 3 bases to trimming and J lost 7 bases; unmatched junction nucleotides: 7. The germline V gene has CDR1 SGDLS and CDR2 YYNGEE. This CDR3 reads CASSGGTSPRTQYF. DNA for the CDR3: TGTGCCAGCAGCGGAGGGACTAGCCCTAGGACCCAGTACTTC.

The CDR3 DNA follows: TGTGCCAGCAGCTCGCCGGGACTAGGCACAGATACGCAGTATTTT. As protein: CASSSPGLGTDTQYF. V is TRBV7-2 and J is TRBJ2-3, with TRBD2 matching 8 bases. Germline V gene lookup returns CDR1 SGHTA and CDR2 FQGNSA. V lost 4 bases to trimming and J lost 1 base; unmatched junction nucleotides: 4. CDR3 length: 15 residues. Looking up the rest from reference TRBV7-2 and TRBJ2-3 gives the full variable domain: GAGVSQSPSNKVTEKGKDVELRCDPISGHTALYWYRQSLGQGLEFLIYFQGNSAPDKSGLPSDRFSAERTGGSVSTLTIQRTQQEDSAVYLCASSSPGLGTDTQYFGPGTRLTVL.

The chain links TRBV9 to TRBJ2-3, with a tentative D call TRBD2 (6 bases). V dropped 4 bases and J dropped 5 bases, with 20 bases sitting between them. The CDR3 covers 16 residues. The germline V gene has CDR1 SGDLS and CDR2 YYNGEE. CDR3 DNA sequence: TGTGCCAGCAGCTCATCCCCTGGGGGGTTTGGAGATACGCAGTATTTT. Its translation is CASSSSPGGFGDTQYF.

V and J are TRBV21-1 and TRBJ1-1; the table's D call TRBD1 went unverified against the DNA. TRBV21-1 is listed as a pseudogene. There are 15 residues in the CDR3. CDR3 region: CASSTCLQGTTEAFF. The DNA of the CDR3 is TGTGCCAGCAGCACTTGCTTACAGGGGACCACTGAAGCTTTCTTT.

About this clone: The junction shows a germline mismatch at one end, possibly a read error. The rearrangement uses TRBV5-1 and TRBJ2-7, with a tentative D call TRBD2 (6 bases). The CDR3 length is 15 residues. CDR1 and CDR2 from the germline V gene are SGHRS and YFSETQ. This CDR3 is CASRLLQGGIDERYF. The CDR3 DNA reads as TGCGCCAGCAGATTACTTCAGGGAGGAATCGACGAGCGGTACTTC.

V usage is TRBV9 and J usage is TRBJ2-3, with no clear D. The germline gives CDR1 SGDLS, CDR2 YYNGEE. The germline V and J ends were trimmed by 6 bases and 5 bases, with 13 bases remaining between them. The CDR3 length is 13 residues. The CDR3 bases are TGTGCCAGCAACCTTCTAGTAGGAGATACGCAGTATTTT. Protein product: CASNLLVGDTQYF.

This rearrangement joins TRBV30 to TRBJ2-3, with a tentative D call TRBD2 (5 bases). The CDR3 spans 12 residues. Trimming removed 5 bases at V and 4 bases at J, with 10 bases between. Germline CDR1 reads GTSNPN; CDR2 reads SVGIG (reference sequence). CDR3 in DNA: TGTGCCTGGGGACTGAGTGCAGATACGCAGTATTTT. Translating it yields CAWGLSADTQYF.

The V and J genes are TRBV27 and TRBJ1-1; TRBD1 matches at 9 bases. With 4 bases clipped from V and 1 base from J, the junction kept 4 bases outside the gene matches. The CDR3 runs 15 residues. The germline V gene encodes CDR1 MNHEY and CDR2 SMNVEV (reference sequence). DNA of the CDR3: TGTGCCAGCAGTTCCACAGGGGGCTGGAACACTGAAGCTTTCTTT. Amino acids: CASSSTGGWNTEAFF.

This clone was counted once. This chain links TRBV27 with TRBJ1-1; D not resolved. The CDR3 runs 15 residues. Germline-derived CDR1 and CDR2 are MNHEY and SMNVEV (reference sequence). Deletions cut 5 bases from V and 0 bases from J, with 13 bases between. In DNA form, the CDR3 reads TGTGCCAGCAGTATTACCTTGGCGGTGAACACTGAAGCTTTCTTT. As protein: CASSITLAVNTEAFF.

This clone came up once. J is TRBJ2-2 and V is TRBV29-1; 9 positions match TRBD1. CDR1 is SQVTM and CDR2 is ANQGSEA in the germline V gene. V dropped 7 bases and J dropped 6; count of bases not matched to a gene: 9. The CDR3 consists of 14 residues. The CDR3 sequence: CSARTGAMAGELFF. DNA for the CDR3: TGCAGCGCCCGGACAGGGGCTATGGCCGGGGAGCTGTTTTTT.

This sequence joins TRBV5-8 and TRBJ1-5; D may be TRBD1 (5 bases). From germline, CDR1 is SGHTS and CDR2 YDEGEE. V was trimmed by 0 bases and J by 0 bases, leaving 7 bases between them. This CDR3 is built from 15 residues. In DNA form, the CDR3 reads TGTGCCAGCAGCTTGGGACAGCTTAGCAATCAGCCCCAGCATTTT. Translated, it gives CASSLGQLSNQPQHF.

CDR3 bases: TGTGCCTGGAAAGGGCCTCGAGCGACTAGTGCCCTCTCCTACAATGAGCAGTTCTTC. Its translation is CAWKGPRATSALSYNEQFF. This chain uses TRBV30 with TRBJ2-1; perhaps TRBD2 as D (6 bases). Germline values: CDR1 GTSNPN, CDR2 SVGIG (reference sequence). CDR3 length equals 19 residues. Trimming removed 4 bases from V and 0 bases from J, with 25 bases in between.

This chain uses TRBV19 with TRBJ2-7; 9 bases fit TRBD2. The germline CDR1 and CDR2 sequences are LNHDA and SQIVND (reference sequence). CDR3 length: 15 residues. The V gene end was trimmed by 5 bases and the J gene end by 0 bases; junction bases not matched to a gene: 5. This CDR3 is CASSPSGILSYEQYF. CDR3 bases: TGTGCCAGTAGTCCTAGCGGGATACTCTCCTACGAGCAGTACTTC.

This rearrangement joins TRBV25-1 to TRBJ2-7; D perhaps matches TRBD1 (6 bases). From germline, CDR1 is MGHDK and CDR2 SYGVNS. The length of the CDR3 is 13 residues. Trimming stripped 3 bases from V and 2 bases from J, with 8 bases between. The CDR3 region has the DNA TGTGCCAGCAGTGAGGGGGCAGCCTACGAGCAGTACTTC. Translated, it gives CASSEGAAYEQYF.

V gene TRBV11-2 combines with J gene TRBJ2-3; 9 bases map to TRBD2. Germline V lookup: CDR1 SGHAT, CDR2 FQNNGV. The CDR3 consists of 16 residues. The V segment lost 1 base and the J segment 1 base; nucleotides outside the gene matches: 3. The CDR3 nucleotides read TGTGCCAGCAGCTTAGCCTTAGCGGGGGGCACAGATACGCAGTATTTT. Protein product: CASSLALAGGTDTQYF.

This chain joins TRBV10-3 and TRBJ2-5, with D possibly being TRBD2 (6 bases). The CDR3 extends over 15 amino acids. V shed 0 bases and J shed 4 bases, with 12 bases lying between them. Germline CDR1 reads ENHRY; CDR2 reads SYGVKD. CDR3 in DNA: TGTGCCATCAGTGAGTCTCTGGGGGAGGCAGAGACCCAGTACTTC. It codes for CAISESLGEAETQYF.

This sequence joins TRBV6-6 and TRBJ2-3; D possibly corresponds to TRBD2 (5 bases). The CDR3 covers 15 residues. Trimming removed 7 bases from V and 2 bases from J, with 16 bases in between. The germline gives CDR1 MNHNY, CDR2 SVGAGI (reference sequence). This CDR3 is CASNSFREYTDTQYF. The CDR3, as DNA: TGTGCCAGCAACTCCTTCCGGGAATACACAGATACGCAGTATTTT.

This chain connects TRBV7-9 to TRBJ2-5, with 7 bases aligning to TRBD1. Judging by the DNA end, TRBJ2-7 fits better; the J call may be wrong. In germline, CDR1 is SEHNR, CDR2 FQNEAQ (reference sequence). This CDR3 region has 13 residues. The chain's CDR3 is CASSGQDSYEQYF. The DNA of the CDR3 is TGTGCCAGCAGCGGACAGGACTCCTACGAGCAGTACTTC.

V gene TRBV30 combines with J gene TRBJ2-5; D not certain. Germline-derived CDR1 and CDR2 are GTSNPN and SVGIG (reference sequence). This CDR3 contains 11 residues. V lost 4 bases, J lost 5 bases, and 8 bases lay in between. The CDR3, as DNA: TGTGCCTGGATAGCTTGGGAGACCCAGTACTTC. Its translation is CAWIAWETQYF.

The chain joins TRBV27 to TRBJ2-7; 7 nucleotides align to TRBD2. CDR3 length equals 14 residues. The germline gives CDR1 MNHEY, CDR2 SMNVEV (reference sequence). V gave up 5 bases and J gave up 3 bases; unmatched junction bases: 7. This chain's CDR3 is CASSAGTTLYEQYF. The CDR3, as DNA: TGTGCCAGCAGTGCCGGGACTACACTCTACGAGCAGTACTTC.